The 14 T cell receptor beta chains in this list originate from one sample, sequenced in a study of blood T cell repertoires in COVID-19. Clones were sequenced by immunoSEQ multiplex PCR, and TCRdb holds only the in-frame ones, with some missing. The data show around 130,000 clones, approximately 80% seen once. The sequenced sample was peripheral blood. The receptors shown here come from an elderly man with acute or convalescent COVID-19.

The chain couples TRBV4-1 to TRBJ2-7; a possible D gene is TRBD2 (6 bases). CDR3 length: 15 residues. V lost 0 bases to trimming and J lost 0 bases, with 9 bases between them. The germline V gene encodes CDR1 MGHRA and CDR2 YSYEKL. CDR3 DNA: TGCGCCAGCAGCCAAGATAGCGGATACTCCTACGAGCAGTACTTC. This translates into CASSQDSGYSYEQYF.

This clone was recorded at least ten times. The chain recombines TRBV29-1 with TRBJ1-1; tentatively, D is TRBD1 (6 bases). Germline CDR1 is SQVTM and CDR2 is ANQGSEA. Trimming cost V 4 bases and J 4 bases, with 13 bases left between them. The CDR3 is 13 amino acids. The CDR3 sequence is CSVGGGGSTEAFF. DNA of the CDR3: TGCAGCGTTGGGGGAGGGGGAAGCACTGAAGCTTTCTTT. The full variable domain, its missing parts supplied by reference TRBV29-1 and TRBJ1-1, is SAVISQKPSRDICQRGTSLTIQCQVDSQVTMMFWYRQQPGQSLTLIATANQGSEATYESGFVIDKFPISRPNLTFSTLTVSNMSPEDSSIYLCSVGGGGSTEAFFGQGTRLTVV.

The chain uses TRBV10-1 and TRBJ1-1, with a tentative D call TRBD1 (5 bases). This CDR3 spans 19 amino acids. CDR1 is WNHNN and CDR2 is SYGVQD in the germline V gene (reference sequence). V dropped 0 bases and J dropped 7 bases, with 27 bases sitting between them. Written as DNA, the CDR3 is TGCGCCAGCAGTGAGTCTGGGACGCGTAGTGGGTGGAGCGGGGATGAAGCTTTCTTT. Its translation: CASSESGTRSGWSGDEAFF.

The V and J genes are TRBV27 and TRBJ1-2; a weak D match, TRBD1 (6 bases). With 6 bases removed from V and 1 base from J, the gap between germline ends came to 30 bases. The CDR3 is 20 residues long. Germline CDR1 MNHEY, CDR2 SMNVEV (reference sequence). CDR3 nucleotides: TGTGCCAGCAGCCTCAATGAGTTTCGGTTCGGACAGTTGAATAACTATGGCTACACCTTC. It yields the protein CASSLNEFRFGQLNNYGYTF.

The gene calls are TRBV6-5 and TRBJ2-7; 7 bases agree with TRBD1. The CDR3 contains 14 residues. Losses at the gene ends were 4 bases for V and 3 bases for J; bases not matched to a gene: 6. Per the germline V gene, CDR1 is MNHEY and CDR2 is SVGAGI. CDR3 in amino acids: CASSFLRQGYEQYF. The CDR3 DNA is TGTGCCAGCAGTTTCCTCCGACAGGGCTACGAGCAGTACTTC.

The V call is TRBV2, the J call TRBJ2-6; weak D call: TRBD2 (6 bases). The CDR3 runs to 14 residues. From germline, CDR1 is SNHLY and CDR2 FYNNEI. V was trimmed by 7 bases and J by 0 bases, leaving 7 bases between them. CDR3 DNA: TGTGCCAGCAAGGGACTCTCTGGGGCCAACGTCCTGACTTTC. Its translation: CASKGLSGANVLTF.

The V and J genes are TRBV5-1 and TRBJ1-4; the D gene is possibly TRBD1 (5 bases). This CDR3 has 15 amino acids. Per germline, CDR1 SGHRS and CDR2 YFSETQ. V was pared by 3 bases and J by 0 bases, with 9 bases between. Here the CDR3 DNA reads TGCGCCAGCAGCTCGGGGGGGACAACTAATGAAAAACTGTTTTTT. Translated, it gives CASSSGGTTNEKLFF.

The chain is built from TRBV2 and TRBJ2-5; D is unclear. The V gene lost 4 bases and the J gene lost 0 bases, with 9 bases spanning the gap. Germline CDR1 is SNHLY and CDR2 is FYNNEI. CDR3 length equals 14 residues. For the CDR3, the DNA is TGTGCCAGCAGTGTTGGGCCGTACCAAGAGACCCAGTACTTC. Protein: CASSVGPYQETQYF. The variable domain in full, with the rest retrieved from reference TRBV2 and TRBJ2-5, is EPEVTQTPSHQVTQMGQEVILRCVPISNHLYFYWYRQILGQKVEFLVSFYNNEISEKSEIFDDQFSVERPDGSNFTLKIRSTKLEDSAMYFCASSVGPYQETQYFGPGTRLLVL.

V gene TRBV28 combines with J gene TRBJ2-7; 11 bases align to TRBD1. The germline V gene has CDR1 MDHEN and CDR2 SYDVKM. The J segment lost 3 bases and the V segment lost 5 bases, leaving 6 bases of the junction unmatched. There are 15 residues in the CDR3. The CDR3, as DNA: TGTGCCAGCAGTACACCGGGACAGGGGGTCTACGAGCAGTACTTC. This translates into CASSTPGQGVYEQYF.

The chain has TRBV4-2 and TRBJ1-2; D possibly corresponds to TRBD1 (5 bases). Trimming cost V 8 bases and J 5 bases, with 21 bases left between them. The CDR3 is 15 amino acids. Germline loops: CDR1 LGHNA, CDR2 YNFKEQ. DNA for the CDR3: TGTGCCAGCGACCTAAGGACACACCAAGAATATGGCTACACCTTC. It specifies CASDLRTHQEYGYTF.

This chain connects TRBV4-3 to TRBJ2-4; D may be TRBD1 (6 bases). V dropped 1 base and J dropped 0 bases, with 10 bases sitting between them. CDR3 size: 16 residues. Germline V lookup: CDR1 LGHNA, CDR2 YSLEER. The CDR3: CASSQGHREAKNIQYF. For the CDR3, the DNA is TGCGCCAGCAGCCAAGGTCACAGGGAAGCCAAAAACATTCAGTACTTC.

V and J are TRBV5-4 and TRBJ2-5; 8 bases are a match to TRBD1. Germline-derived CDR1 and CDR2 are SGHNT and YYREEE (reference sequence). The CDR3 consists of 15 residues. V was clipped by 0 bases and J by 4 bases; unmatched bases: 5. CDR3 DNA: TGTGCCAGCAGCTTGGGGGACAGGATAGGAGAGACCCAGTACTTC. This codes for CASSLGDRIGETQYF.

The chain combines TRBV9 with TRBJ2-2; 8 nucleotides line up with TRBD1. V trimming: 0 bases; J trimming: 4 bases; junction bases outside the gene matches: 5. Germline CDR1 and CDR2: SGDLS and YYNGEE. The CDR3 runs to 16 residues. The CDR3 region is CASSVGGRGLTGELFF. CDR3 DNA sequence: TGTGCCAGCAGCGTAGGAGGCAGGGGGCTCACCGGGGAGCTGTTTTTT. The variable domain in full, completed from reference TRBV9 and TRBJ2-2, reads DSGVTQTPKHLITATGQRVTLRCSPRSGDLSVYWYQQSLDQGLQFLIQYYNGEERAKGNILERFSAQQFPDLHSELNLSSLELGDSALYFCASSVGGRGLTGELFFGEGSRLTVL.

This chain joins TRBV6-4 and TRBJ1-1; a weak D match, TRBD1 (5 bases). The ends were cut back, 4 bases at V and 2 bases at J, with 8 bases in the middle. There are 13 residues in the CDR3. The germline CDR1 and CDR2 sequences are MRHNA and SNTAGT. CDR3 sequence: CASSVQVNTEAFF. The CDR3 bases are TGTGCCAGCAGTGTACAGGTCAACACTGAAGCTTTCTTT.